This T cell receptor (beta chain) was retrieved from a study of monozygotic twins with inflammatory bowel disease. Study-wide results and limits: Patient repertoire variability may have increased through differing immunosuppressive treatments. Compared with healthy co-twins, IBD patients showed reduced TCRbeta repertoire diversity by inverse Simpson. Versus healthy twins, IBD patients showed fewer clonotypes shared with others, especially with disease activity.

The germline V gene has CDR1 DFQATT and CDR2 SNEGSKA (reference sequence). The CDR3 runs 15 residues. Nested PCRs (about 15 and 9 cycles, two total) were applied to TCRalpha and TCRbeta cDNA. Reprocessing the 5' RACE reads, TCRdb reports a single entry for every CDR3 protein and omits DNA. Its table records 160,000 or so distinct CDR3 sequences. With respect to this clonotype: Its target is unknown.

This receptor was identified in a human donor with ulcerative colitis or Crohn's disease, or a healthy co-twin of an affected twin (not recorded which). This chain links TRBV20-1 with TRBJ2-7; TCRdb's D call, TRBD1, is unchecked because there is no DNA. The specimen sequenced was blood. This chain's CDR3 is CSARDRTRGTYEQYF.